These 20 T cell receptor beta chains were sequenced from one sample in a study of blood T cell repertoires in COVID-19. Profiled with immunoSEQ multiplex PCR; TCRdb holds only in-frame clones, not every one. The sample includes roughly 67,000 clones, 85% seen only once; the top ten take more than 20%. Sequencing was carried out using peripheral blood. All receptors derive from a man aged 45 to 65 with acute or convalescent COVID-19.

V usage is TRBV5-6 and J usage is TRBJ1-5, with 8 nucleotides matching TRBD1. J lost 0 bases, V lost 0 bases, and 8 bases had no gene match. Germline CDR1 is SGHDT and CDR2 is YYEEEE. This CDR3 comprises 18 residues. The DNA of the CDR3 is TGTGCCAGCAGCTTGGCCCCCGGGACAGGATATAGCAATCAGCCCCAGCATTTT. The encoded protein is CASSLAPGTGYSNQPQHF.

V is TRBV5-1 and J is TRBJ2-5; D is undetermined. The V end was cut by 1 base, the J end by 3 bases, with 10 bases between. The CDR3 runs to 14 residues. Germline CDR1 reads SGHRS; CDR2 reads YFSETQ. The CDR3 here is CASSLNGREETQYF. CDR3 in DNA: TGCGCCAGCAGCTTGAACGGTCGGGAAGAGACCCAGTACTTC.

In nucleotides, the CDR3 is TGCGCCAGCAGCTTGGCCGTCTCGACAGTTGAAAAACTGTTTTTT. Translation: CASSLAVSTVEKLFF. The V gene is TRBV5-1, the J gene TRBJ1-4; a weak D match, TRBD1 (5 bases). Germline CDR1 reads SGHRS; CDR2 reads YFSETQ. This CDR3 spans 15 amino acids. Trimming removed 0 bases from V and 7 bases from J, with 13 bases in between.

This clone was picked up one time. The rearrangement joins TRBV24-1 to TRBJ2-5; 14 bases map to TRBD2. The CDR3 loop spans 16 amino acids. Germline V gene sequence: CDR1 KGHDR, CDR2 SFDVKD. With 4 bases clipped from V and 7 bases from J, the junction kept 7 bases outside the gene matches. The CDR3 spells CATSDETSGGAGTQYF. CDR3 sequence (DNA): TGTGCCACCAGTGACGAGACTAGCGGGGGGGCCGGGACCCAGTACTTC.

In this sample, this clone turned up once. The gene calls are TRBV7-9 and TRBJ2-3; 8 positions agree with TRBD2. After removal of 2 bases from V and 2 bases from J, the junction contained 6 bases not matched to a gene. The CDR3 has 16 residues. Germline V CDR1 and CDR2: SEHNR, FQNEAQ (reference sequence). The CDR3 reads CASSLRRGDPTDTQYF. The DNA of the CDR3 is TGTGCCAGCAGCTTACGGCGGGGGGATCCCACAGATACGCAGTATTTT.

The DNA for the CDR3 is TGTGCCAGCAGTTATCGGCAGGGGGGCGGGGAGCTGTTTTTT. Its protein is CASSYRQGGGELFF. The rearrangement links TRBV27 to TRBJ2-2; a weak D match, TRBD1 (7 bases). The ends were cut back, 4 bases at V and 7 bases at J, with 13 bases in the middle. Germline CDR1 MNHEY, CDR2 SMNVEV (reference sequence). The CDR3 is 14 amino acids.

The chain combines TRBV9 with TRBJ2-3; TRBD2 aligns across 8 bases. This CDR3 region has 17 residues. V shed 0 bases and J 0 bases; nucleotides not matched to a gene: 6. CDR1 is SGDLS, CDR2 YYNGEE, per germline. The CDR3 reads CASSVAAGGLSTDTQYF. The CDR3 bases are TGTGCCAGCAGCGTAGCCGCGGGGGGCCTTAGCACAGATACGCAGTATTTT.

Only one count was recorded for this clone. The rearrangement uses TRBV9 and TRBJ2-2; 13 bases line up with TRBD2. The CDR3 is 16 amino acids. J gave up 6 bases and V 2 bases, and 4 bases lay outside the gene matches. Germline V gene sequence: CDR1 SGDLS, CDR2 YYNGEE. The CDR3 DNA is TGTGCCAGCAGCGTTACTAGCGGGGGGGCCGCCGGGGAGCTGTTTTTT. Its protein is CASSVTSGGAAGELFF.

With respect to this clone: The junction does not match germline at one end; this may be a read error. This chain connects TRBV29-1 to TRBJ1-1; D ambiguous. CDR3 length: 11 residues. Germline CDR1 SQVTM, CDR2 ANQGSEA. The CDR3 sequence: CSVKSVSEAFF. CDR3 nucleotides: TGCAGCGTTAAATCGGTATCTGAGGCTTTCTTT.

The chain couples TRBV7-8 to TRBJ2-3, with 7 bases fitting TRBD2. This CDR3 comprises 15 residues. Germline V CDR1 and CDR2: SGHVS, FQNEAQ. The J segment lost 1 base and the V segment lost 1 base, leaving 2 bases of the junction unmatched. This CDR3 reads CASSLVSGGTDTQYF. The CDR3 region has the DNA TGTGCCAGCAGCTTAGTAAGCGGGGGCACAGATACGCAGTATTTT.

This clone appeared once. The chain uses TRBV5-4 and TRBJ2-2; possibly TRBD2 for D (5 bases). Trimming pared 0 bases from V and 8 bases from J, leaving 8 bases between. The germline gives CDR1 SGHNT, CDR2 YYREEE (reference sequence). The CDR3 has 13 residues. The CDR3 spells CASSLAGEGELFF. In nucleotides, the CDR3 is TGTGCCAGCAGCTTGGCTGGGGAGGGGGAGCTGTTTTTT.

CDR3 residues: CASSPGGAKNIQYF. In DNA, the CDR3 is TGCGCCAGCTCTCCCGGGGGGGCCAAAAACATTCAGTACTTC. This chain joins TRBV5-1 and TRBJ2-4; 7 bases are a match to TRBD2. The CDR3 is 14 residues long. The trim removed 7 bases at V and 1 base at J, leaving 5 bases unmatched. Germline loops: CDR1 SGHRS, CDR2 YFSETQ.

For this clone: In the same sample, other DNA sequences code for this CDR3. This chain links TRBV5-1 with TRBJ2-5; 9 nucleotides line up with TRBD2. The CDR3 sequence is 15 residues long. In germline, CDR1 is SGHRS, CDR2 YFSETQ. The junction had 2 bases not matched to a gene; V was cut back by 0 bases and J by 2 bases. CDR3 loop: CASSLEAGGQETQYF. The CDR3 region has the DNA TGCGCCAGCAGCTTGGAGGCGGGGGGGCAAGAGACCCAGTACTTC.

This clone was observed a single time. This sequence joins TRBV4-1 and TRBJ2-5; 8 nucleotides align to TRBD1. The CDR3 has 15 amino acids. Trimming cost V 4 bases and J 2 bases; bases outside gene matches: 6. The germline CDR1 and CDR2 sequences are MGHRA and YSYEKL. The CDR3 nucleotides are TGCGCCAGCAGCCCTCCGGACAGGGAACAAGAGACCCAGTACTTC. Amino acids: CASSPPDREQETQYF.

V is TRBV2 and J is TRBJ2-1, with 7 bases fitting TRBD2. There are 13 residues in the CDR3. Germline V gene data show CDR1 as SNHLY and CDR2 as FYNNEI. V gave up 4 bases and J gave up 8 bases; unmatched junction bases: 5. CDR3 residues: CASSGRLAYEQFF. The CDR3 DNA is TGTGCCAGCAGTGGGCGACTAGCCTATGAGCAGTTCTTC.

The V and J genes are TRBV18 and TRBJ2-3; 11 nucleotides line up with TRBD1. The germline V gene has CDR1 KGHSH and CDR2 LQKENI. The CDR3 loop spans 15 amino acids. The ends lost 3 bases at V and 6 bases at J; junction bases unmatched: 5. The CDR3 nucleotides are TGTGCCAGCTCACCGGGACAGGGGGACGGGGATACGCAGTATTTT. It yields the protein CASSPGQGDGDTQYF.

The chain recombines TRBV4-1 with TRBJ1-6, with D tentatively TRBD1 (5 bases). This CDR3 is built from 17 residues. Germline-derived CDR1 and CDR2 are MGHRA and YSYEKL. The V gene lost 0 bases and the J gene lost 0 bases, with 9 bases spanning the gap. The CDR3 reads CASSQDTGSSYNSPLHF. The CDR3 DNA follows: TGCGCCAGCAGCCAAGATACAGGCAGCTCCTATAATTCACCCCTCCACTTT.

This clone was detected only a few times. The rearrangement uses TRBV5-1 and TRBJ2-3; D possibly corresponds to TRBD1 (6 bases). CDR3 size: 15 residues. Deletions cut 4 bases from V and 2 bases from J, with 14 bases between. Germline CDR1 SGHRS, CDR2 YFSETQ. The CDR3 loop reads CASSVQGPYTDTQYF. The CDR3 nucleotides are TGCGCCAGCAGCGTCCAGGGGCCCTACACAGATACGCAGTATTTT.

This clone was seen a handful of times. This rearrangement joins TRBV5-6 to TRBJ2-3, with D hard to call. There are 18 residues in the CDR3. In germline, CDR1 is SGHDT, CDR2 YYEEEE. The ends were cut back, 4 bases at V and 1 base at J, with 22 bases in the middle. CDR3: CASSPLRLRIEGTDTQYF. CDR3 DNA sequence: TGTGCCAGCAGCCCCCTCCGTCTAAGGATTGAGGGCACAGATACGCAGTATTTT.

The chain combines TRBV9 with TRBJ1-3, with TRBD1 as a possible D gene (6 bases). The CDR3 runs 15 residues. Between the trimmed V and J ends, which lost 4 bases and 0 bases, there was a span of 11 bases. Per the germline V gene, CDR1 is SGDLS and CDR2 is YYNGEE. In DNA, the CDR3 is TGTGCCAGCAGCCCCAGGACAGCCTCTGGAAACACCATATATTTT. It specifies CASSPRTASGNTIYF.